Described below is a single T cell receptor beta chain sequence and its context. These data belong to a study of blood T cell repertoires in COVID-19. Looking at the study overall: COVID-19 samples collected from the United States, Italy and Spain covered acute and convalescent phases.

Assay used: immunoSEQ multiplex PCR; TCRdb lists only in-frame clones, some missing. The sample lists roughly 81,000 clones, roughly 91% occurring once. Germline V lookup: CDR1 SGHRS, CDR2 YFSETQ. The CDR3 consists of 18 residues. V lost 5 bases to trimming and J lost 0 bases; unmatched junction nucleotides: 12. The chain carries TRBV5-1 and TRBJ2-3, with 10 bases matching TRBD2. The sequence was collected from a woman in her forties or fifties in a cohort sampled during active COVID-19. The sequencing input was peripheral blood. The CDR3 DNA sequence: TGCGCCAGCAGGCCCGGGACTAGCGCTTCTCTAAGCACAGATACGCAGTATTTT. Translation: CASRPGTSASLSTDTQYF. The full variable domain, rest sourced from reference TRBV5-1 and TRBJ2-3, is KAGVTQTPRYLIKTRGQQVTLSCSPISGHRSVSWYQQTPGQGLQFLFEYFSETQRNKGNFPGRFSGRQFSNSRSEMNVSTLELGDSALYLCASRPGTSASLSTDTQYFGPGTRLTVL.